Below, one TCR beta chain is given with its context. Additional DNA sequences in this sample encode the identical CDR3. This table comes from immunoSEQ multiplex PCR, and its TCRdb copy is limited to in-frame clones, with some not included. The sample records roughly 380,000 clones, over 75% being singletons. Germline V gene sequence: CDR1 DFQATT, CDR2 SNEGSKA (reference sequence). The CDR3 contains 11 residues. V was shortened by 5 bases and J by 3 bases, with 8 bases between the two germline ends. This entry comes from a study of Ad26.COV2.S vaccination and SARS-CoV-2 variants. As for the study in general: A COV1001 Ad26.COV2.S trial-arm participant provided the sample.

Stated treatment: some 19 received Ad26.COV2.S at low or high dose, single or two shots; 5 received placebo; per-sample allocation not given. Sampling took place 63 days after the first vaccine or placebo injection. The TCR sequence derives from a person between 18 and 65 years old who received the Ad26.COV2.S COVID-19 vaccine or a placebo. V gene TRBV20-1 combines with J gene TRBJ2-7, with TRBD1 as a possible D gene (6 bases). Here the sequenced sample was peripheral blood, taken in a trial of Ad26.COV2.S vaccine versus placebo. The CDR3 region is CSALDSYEQYF. The CDR3 nucleotides are TGCAGTGCTCTGGACAGCTACGAGCAGTACTTC.